The clone carrying this T cell receptor beta chain was counted only a few times. Antigen: not known. Treatment meaning: oral pan-JAK inhibitor, 5-10 mg twice daily. This record comes from a study of CD8+ T cells in alopecia areata. Study context: Treated patients swallowed 5 to 10 mg of oral tofacitinib twice daily.

General study results and limits: Normal scalp showed lower clonality than lesional scalp, especially alopecia totalis/universalis.

RNA extraction was followed by reverse transcription into cDNA, which acted as the sequencing template. Profiling relied on immunoSEQ multiplex PCR, and the TCRdb table lists in-frame clones only, not all of them. Among about 100,000 clones listed, about three fifths were seen once. This receptor was identified in a human donor with alopecia areata. Specimen: CD8+ T cells sorted from blood, collected between weeks 55 and 65, from a patient treated with tofacitinib.

Here the CDR3 reads CAKTDRSWEQYF. As DNA, the CDR3 is TGTGCCAAAACGGACAGATCCTGGGAGCAGTACTTC. The gene calls are TRBV6-5 and TRBJ2-7; tentatively, D is TRBD1 (6 bases). Germline lookup yields CDR1 MNHEY and CDR2 SVGAGI. V lost 10 bases and J lost 7, with 17 bases in between. The CDR3 runs 12 residues.